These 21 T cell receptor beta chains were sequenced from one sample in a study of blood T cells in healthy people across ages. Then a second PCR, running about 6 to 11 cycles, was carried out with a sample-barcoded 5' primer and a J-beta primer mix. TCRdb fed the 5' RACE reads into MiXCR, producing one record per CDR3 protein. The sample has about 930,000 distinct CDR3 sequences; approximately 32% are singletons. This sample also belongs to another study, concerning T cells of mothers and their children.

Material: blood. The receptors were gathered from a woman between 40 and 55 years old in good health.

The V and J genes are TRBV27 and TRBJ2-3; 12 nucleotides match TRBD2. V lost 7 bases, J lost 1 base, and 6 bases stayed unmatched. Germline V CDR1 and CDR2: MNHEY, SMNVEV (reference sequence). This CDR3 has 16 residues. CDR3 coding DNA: TGTGCCAGCAACCCTAGCGGGGGGGTGGGCACAGATACGCAGTATTTT. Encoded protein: CASNPSGGVGTDTQYF.

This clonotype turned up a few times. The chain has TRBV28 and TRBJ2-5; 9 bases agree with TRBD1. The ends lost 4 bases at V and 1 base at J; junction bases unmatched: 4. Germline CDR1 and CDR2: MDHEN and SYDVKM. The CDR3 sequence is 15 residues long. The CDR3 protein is CASSSQGAGQETQYF. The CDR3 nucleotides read TGTGCCAGCAGTTCACAGGGGGCAGGCCAAGAGACCCAGTACTTC.

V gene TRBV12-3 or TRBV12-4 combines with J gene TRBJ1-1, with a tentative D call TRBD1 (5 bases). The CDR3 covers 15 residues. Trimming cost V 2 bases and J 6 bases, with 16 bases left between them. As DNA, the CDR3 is TGTGCCAGCAGTTTATTCGGGGGTGCGGACGCTGAAGCTTTCTTT. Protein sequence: CASSLFGGADAEAFF.

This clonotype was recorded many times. CDR3 coding DNA: TGTGCCAGCAGGAAGGCAGGGAAGAAGAGTGAAAAACTGTTTTTT. It codes for CASRKAGKKSEKLFF. The gene calls are TRBV3-1 and TRBJ1-4; D is possibly TRBD1 (5 bases). In germline, CDR1 is LGHDT, CDR2 YNNKEL (reference sequence). V lost 6 bases, J lost 7 bases, and 18 bases lay in between. This CDR3 region has 15 residues.

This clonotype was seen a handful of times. The CDR3 DNA sequence: TGCGCCAGCAGCCCGGGACACCTCACCTACGAGCAGTACTTC. It translates to CASSPGHLTYEQYF. This rearrangement joins TRBV5-1 to TRBJ2-7; tentative D call: TRBD1 (6 bases). This CDR3 contains 14 residues. Germline V gene sequence: CDR1 SGHRS, CDR2 YFSETQ. The V gene lost 4 bases and the J gene lost 2 bases, with 13 bases spanning the gap.

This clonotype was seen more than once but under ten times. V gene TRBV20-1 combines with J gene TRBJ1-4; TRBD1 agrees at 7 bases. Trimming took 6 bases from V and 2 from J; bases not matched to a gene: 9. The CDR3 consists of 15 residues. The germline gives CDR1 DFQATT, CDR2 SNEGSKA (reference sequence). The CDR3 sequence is CSAVDRSGTNEKLFF. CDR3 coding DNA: TGCAGTGCCGTGGACAGGTCTGGGACTAATGAAAAACTGTTTTTT.

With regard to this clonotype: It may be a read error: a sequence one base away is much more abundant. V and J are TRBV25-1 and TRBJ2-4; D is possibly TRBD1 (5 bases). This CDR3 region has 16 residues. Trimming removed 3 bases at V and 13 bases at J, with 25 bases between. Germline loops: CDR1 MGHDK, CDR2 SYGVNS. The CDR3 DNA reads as TGTGCCAGCAGTGATCCCCAGGGTATGTCCTTCGATGAGCAGTACTTC. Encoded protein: CASSDPQGMSFDEQYF.

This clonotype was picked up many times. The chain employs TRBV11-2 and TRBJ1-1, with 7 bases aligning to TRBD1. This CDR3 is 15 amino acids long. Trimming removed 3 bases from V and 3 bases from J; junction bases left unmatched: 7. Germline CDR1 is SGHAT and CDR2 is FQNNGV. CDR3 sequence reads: CASSFPTGRHTEAFF. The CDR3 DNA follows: TGTGCCAGCAGCTTTCCGACAGGGAGGCACACTGAAGCTTTCTTT.

The CDR3 sequence: CSARRVDTQYF. DNA for the CDR3: TGCAGTGCTAGAAGGGTAGATACGCAGTATTTT. This chain joins TRBV20-1 and TRBJ2-3; unclear D gene. The V end was cut by 2 bases, the J end by 5 bases, with 5 bases between. This CDR3 spans 11 amino acids. Germline CDR1 DFQATT, CDR2 SNEGSKA (reference sequence).

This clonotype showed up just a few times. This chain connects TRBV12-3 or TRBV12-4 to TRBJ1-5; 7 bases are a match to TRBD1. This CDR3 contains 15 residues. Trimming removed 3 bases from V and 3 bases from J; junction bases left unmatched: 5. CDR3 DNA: TGTGCCAGCAGTTTGCGCAGGGGGGTCAATCAGCCCCAGCATTTT. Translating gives CASSLRRGVNQPQHF.

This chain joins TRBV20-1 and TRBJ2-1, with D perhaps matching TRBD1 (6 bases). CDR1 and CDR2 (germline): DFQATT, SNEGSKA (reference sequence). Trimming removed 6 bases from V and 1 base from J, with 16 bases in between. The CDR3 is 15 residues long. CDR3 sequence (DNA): TGCAGTGCCAGGACGAACAGGGATTCCTACAATGAGCAGTTCTTC. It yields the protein CSARTNRDSYNEQFF.

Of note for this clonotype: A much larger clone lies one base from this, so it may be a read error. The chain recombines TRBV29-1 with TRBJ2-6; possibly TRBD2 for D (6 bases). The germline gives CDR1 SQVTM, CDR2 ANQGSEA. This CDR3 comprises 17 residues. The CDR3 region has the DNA TGCAGCGTTGAGGTAGCGGACGCCCGCTCTGGGGCCAACGTCCGGACTTTC. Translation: CSVEVADARSGANVRTF.

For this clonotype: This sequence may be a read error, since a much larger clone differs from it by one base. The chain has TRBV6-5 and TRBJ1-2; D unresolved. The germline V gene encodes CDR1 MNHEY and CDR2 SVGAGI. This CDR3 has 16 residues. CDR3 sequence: CVSSSPAGLSSFGYTF. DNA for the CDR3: TGTGTCAGCAGTTCCCCGGCAGGACTCAGCTCTTTTGGCTACACCTTC.

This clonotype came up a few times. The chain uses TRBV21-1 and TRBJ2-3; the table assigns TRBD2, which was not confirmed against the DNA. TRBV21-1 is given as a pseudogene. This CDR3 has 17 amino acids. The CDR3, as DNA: TGTGCCAGCAGCAAAGTTCGAGCGGGGGGGTCCCAGTTAAAGCAGTATTTT. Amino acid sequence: CASSKVRAGGSQLKQYF.

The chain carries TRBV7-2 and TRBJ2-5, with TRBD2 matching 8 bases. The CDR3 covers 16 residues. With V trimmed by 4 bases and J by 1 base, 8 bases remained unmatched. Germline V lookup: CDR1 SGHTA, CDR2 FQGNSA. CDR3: CASSSLAGGFQETQYF. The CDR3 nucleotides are TGTGCCAGCAGCTCGCTAGCGGGTGGATTCCAAGAGACCCAGTACTTC.

The chain's CDR3 is CASSKGFYEQYF. Here the CDR3 DNA reads TGTGCCAGCAGTAAGGGGTTCTACGAGCAGTACTTC. This chain uses TRBV2 with TRBJ2-7; D may be TRBD1 (5 bases). With 5 bases removed from V and 3 bases from J, the gap between germline ends came to 8 bases. CDR3 length: 12 residues. Germline V lookup: CDR1 SNHLY, CDR2 FYNNEI.

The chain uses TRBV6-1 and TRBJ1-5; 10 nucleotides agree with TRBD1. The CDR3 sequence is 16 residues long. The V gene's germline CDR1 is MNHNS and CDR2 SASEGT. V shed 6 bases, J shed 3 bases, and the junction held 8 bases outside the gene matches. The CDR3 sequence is CASSLRTGGNNQPQHF. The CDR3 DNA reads TGTGCCAGCAGCTTGCGGACAGGGGGAAACAATCAGCCCCAGCATTTT.

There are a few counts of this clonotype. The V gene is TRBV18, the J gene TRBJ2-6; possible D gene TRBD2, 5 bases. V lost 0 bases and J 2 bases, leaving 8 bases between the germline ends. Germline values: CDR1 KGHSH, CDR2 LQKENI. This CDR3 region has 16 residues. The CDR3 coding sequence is TGTGCCAGCTCACCACCAACGGGGACTGGGGCCAACGTCCTGACTTTC. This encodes CASSPPTGTGANVLTF.

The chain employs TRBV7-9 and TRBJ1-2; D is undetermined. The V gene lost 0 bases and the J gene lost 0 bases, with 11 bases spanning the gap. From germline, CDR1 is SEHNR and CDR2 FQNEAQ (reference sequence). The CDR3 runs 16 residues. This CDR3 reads CASSLAQGSANYGYTF. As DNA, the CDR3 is TGTGCCAGCAGCTTAGCCCAAGGTTCTGCTAACTATGGCTACACCTTC. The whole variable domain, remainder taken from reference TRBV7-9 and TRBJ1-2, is DTGVSQNPRHKITKRGQNVTFRCDPISEHNRLYWYRQTLGQGPEFLTYFQNEAQLEKSRLLSDRFSAERPKGSFSTLEIQRTEQGDSAMYLCASSLAQGSANYGYTFGSGTRLTVV.

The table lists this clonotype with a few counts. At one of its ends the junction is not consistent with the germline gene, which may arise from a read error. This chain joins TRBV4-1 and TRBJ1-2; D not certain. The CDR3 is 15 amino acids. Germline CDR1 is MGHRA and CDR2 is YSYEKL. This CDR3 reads CAGSQETNPNYGYTF. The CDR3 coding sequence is TGCGCCGGCAGCCAAGAGACAAATCCTAACTATGGCTACACCTTC.

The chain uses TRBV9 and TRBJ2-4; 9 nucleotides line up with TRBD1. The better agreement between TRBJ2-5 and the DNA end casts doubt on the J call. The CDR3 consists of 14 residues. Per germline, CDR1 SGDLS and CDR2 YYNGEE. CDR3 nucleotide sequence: TGTGCCAGCAGCTTACGACAGGGGGATGAGACCCAGTACTTC. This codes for CASSLRQGDETQYF.